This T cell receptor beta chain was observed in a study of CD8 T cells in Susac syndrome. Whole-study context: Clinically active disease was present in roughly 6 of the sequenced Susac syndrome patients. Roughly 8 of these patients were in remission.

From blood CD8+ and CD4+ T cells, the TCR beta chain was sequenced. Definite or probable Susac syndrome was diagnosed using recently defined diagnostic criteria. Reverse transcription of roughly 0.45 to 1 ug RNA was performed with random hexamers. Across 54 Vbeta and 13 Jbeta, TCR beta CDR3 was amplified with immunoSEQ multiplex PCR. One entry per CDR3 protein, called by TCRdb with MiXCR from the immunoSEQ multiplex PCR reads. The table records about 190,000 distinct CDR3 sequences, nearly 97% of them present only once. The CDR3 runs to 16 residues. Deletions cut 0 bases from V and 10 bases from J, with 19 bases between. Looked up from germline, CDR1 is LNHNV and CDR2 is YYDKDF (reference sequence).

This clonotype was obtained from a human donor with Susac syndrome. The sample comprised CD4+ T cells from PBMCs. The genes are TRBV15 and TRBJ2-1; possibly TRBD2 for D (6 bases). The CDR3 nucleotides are TGTGCCACCAGCAGAGATCGAGGGGTATGGGGGGAGGAGCAGTTCTTC. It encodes CATSRDRGVWGEEQFF.